The following is a T cell receptor (beta chain) sequence with its context. These data belong to a study of CD8 T cells in Susac syndrome. The authors reverse transcribed roughly 0.5 to 1 ug RNA with random hexamers. Coverage of TCR beta CDR3 amplification by immunoSEQ multiplex PCR extended to 54 Vbeta and 13 Jbeta. TCRdb ran MiXCR on the immunoSEQ multiplex PCR reads and lists one entry per CDR3 protein. The table has over 200,000 distinct CDR3 sequences, 85% to 95% seen once; the top ten hold 0.07% to 0.095%. The specimen was CD4+ T cells from PBMCs. The sequence was collected from a human donor with multiple sclerosis.

In nucleotides, the CDR3 is TGCAGTGCTAGGCGAAGCGGGGGTTACACAGATACGCAGTATTTT. Translation gives CSARRSGGYTDTQYF. This chain links TRBV20-1 with TRBJ2-3, with TRBD2 matching 8 bases. This CDR3 has 15 amino acids. From germline, CDR1 is DFQATT and CDR2 SNEGSKA (reference sequence). The trim removed 3 bases at V and 2 bases at J, leaving 7 bases unmatched.